Following are 22 T cell receptor beta chains from one sample sequenced in a study of shared clonotypes between healthy human individuals. Naive CD8 cells comprised CD45RO-negative, CCR7-positively selected cells, excluding terminally differentiated effector memory CD45RA+ cells. Assay: immunoSEQ multiplex PCR; the TCRdb copy retains only in-frame clones and omits some. The profile shows under 1 million clones, about 96% of them singletons. The material sequenced was naive CD8+ T cells sorted from blood. The receptors shown here come from a man aged 25 to 40 in good health.

The J gene is TRBJ1-5, the V gene TRBV21-1; TRBD1 is taken as the D call from the table, unchecked against the DNA. TRBV21-1 constitutes a pseudogene. The CDR3 length is 16 residues. The CDR3 bases are TGTGCCAGCAGCTATCCGGGGGACAGACGCAATCAGCCCCAGCATTTT. It specifies CASSYPGDRRNQPQHF.

The chain has TRBV27 and TRBJ1-2, with D perhaps matching TRBD1 (5 bases). V was trimmed by 3 bases and J by 2 bases, leaving 7 bases between them. This CDR3 spans 13 amino acids. CDR1 and CDR2 from the germline V gene are MNHEY and SMNVEV (reference sequence). CDR3 nucleotides: TGTGCCAGCAGTTTCCGACAGAACTATGGCTACACCTTC. Its protein is CASSFRQNYGYTF.

The chain couples TRBV10-3 to TRBJ2-1, with TRBD2 matching 12 bases. The V gene end was trimmed by 6 bases and the J gene end by 8 bases; junction bases not matched to a gene: 8. CDR1 and CDR2 (germline): ENHRY, SYGVKD. The CDR3 runs to 15 residues. In DNA, the CDR3 is TGTGCCATCAGCGTGACTAGCGGGAGCCGGTATGAGCAGTTCTTC. Its protein product is CAISVTSGSRYEQFF.

The V gene is TRBV5-5, the J gene TRBJ2-7; unclear D gene. The CDR3 is made up of 12 amino acids. Trimming left V 3 bases short and J 3 bases short, with 7 bases between. Germline CDR1 is SGHKS and CDR2 is YYEKEE (reference sequence). The CDR3 is CASSYLHYEQYF. The CDR3 coding sequence is TGTGCCAGCAGCTACTTACACTACGAGCAGTACTTC.

The V call is TRBV10-3, the J call TRBJ2-7, with unresolved D. CDR3 size: 15 residues. The ends were cut back, 0 bases at V and 1 base at J, with 10 bases in the middle. Germline CDR1 and CDR2: ENHRY and SYGVKD. The CDR3 here is CAISESVQASYEQYF. The CDR3 nucleotides read TGTGCCATCAGTGAGTCAGTTCAGGCGTCCTACGAGCAGTACTTC.

The chain joins TRBV7-9 to TRBJ1-5; D call uncertain. The V gene lost 5 bases and the J gene lost 3 bases, with 17 bases spanning the gap. The CDR3 is made up of 16 amino acids. Germline V gene data show CDR1 as SEHNR and CDR2 as FQNEAQ (reference sequence). The CDR3 region is CASSHGPPSLNQPQHF. In DNA form, the CDR3 reads TGTGCCAGCAGCCATGGACCTCCAAGCCTCAATCAGCCCCAGCATTTT.

This chain joins TRBV6-5 and TRBJ2-5, with TRBD2 matching 12 bases. J was trimmed by 6 bases and V by 5 bases; bases with no gene match: 1. The CDR3 runs to 13 residues. The germline V gene encodes CDR1 MNHEY and CDR2 SVGAGI. The CDR3 nucleotides read TGTGCCAGCAGTCTAGCGGGAGGGAAGACCCAGTACTTC. This translates into CASSLAGGKTQYF.

The J gene is TRBJ2-7, the V gene TRBV28; 8 bases match TRBD2. Germline-derived CDR1 and CDR2 are MDHEN and SYDVKM. The CDR3 loop spans 17 amino acids. V gave up 6 bases and J gave up 1 base; unmatched junction bases: 14. The CDR3 region is CASSPLSSGYISYEQYF. The CDR3 nucleotides read TGTGCCAGCAGCCCTCTTTCTAGCGGGTACATTTCCTACGAGCAGTACTTC.

This chain joins TRBV6-1 and TRBJ2-3, with D uncertain. The germline CDR1 and CDR2 sequences are MNHNS and SASEGT. V gave up 8 bases and J gave up 4 bases, with 1 base separating them. CDR3 length: 9 residues. CDR3 coding DNA: TGTGCCAGCTCAGATACGCAGTATTTT. Protein: CASSDTQYF.

The genes are TRBV28 and TRBJ2-5; 8 bases align to TRBD2. CDR3 size: 15 residues. The V segment lost 5 bases and the J segment 5 bases; nucleotides outside the gene matches: 10. CDR1 is MDHEN, CDR2 SYDVKM, per germline. CDR3 nucleotides: TGTGCCAGCAGTCACGGCCGGGGGGGAGGTGAGACCCAGTACTTC. Protein sequence: CASSHGRGGGETQYF.

This clone was seen a few times. The chain couples TRBV7-9 to TRBJ2-7; TRBD1 aligns across 7 bases. The length of the CDR3 is 15 residues. The V segment lost 5 bases and the J segment 2 bases; nucleotides outside the gene matches: 9. The V gene's germline CDR1 is SEHNR and CDR2 FQNEAQ (reference sequence). The CDR3 DNA is TGTGCCAGCAGCCCAGACACGACAGGGACCTACGAGCAGTACTTC. Its protein product is CASSPDTTGTYEQYF.

This clone was counted once. The J gene is TRBJ2-7, the V gene TRBV7-9; D is unresolved. This CDR3 has 14 amino acids. V gave up 5 bases and J gave up 4 bases, with 15 bases separating them. Germline CDR1 reads SEHNR; CDR2 reads FQNEAQ (reference sequence). The chain's CDR3 is CASSASRVGYEQYF. In DNA, the CDR3 is TGTGCCAGCAGCGCGAGCCGTGTTGGGTACGAGCAGTACTTC.

This chain joins TRBV6-5 and TRBJ1-2, with a weak D call TRBD1 (5 bases). The germline V gene encodes CDR1 MNHEY and CDR2 SVGAGI. Between the trimmed V and J ends, which lost 3 bases and 2 bases, there was a span of 13 bases. CDR3 length equals 15 residues. CDR3 sequence reads: CASSYWVGANYGYTF. The CDR3, as DNA: TGTGCCAGCAGTTATTGGGTAGGGGCCAACTATGGCTACACCTTC.

The V call is TRBV9, the J call TRBJ1-4, with 7 nucleotides matching TRBD1. Per germline, CDR1 SGDLS and CDR2 YYNGEE. The CDR3 consists of 14 residues. With 3 bases clipped from V and 3 bases from J, the junction kept 2 bases outside the gene matches. The CDR3 DNA reads TGTGCCAGCAGCGCTCAGGGGGCTAATGAAAAACTGTTTTTT. This sequence encodes CASSAQGANEKLFF. The full variable domain, completed using reference TRBV9 and TRBJ1-4, is DSGVTQTPKHLITATGQRVTLRCSPRSGDLSVYWYQQSLDQGLQFLIQYYNGEERAKGNILERFSAQQFPDLHSELNLSSLELGDSALYFCASSAQGANEKLFFGSGTQLSVL.

CDR3 sequence (DNA): TGCGCCAGCAGCCAAGACGGGTCCTTGAACACCGGGGAGCTGTTTTTT. It yields the protein CASSQDGSLNTGELFF. The chain combines TRBV4-3 with TRBJ2-2; D unresolved. This CDR3 contains 16 residues. Germline V lookup: CDR1 LGHNA, CDR2 YSLEER. The V end lost 0 bases, the J end lost 1 base, and 9 bases lay between the germline ends.

The rearrangement joins TRBV7-9 to TRBJ2-7, with unresolved D. V was shortened by 1 base and J by 7 bases, with 5 bases between the two germline ends. The CDR3 has 11 amino acids. Germline loops: CDR1 SEHNR, CDR2 FQNEAQ (reference sequence). CDR3 protein: CASSLEWEQYF. In DNA, the CDR3 is TGTGCCAGCAGCTTAGAATGGGAGCAGTACTTC.

V is TRBV15 and J is TRBJ1-1, with D unresolved. The V end lost 1 base, the J end lost 3 bases, and 9 bases lay between the germline ends. The germline gives CDR1 LNHNV, CDR2 YYDKDF (reference sequence). This CDR3 has 14 residues. The DNA of the CDR3 is TGTGCCACCAGCAGAGTCCCGGACGACACTGAAGCTTTCTTT. Encoded protein: CATSRVPDDTEAFF.

The V call is TRBV6-1, the J call TRBJ2-3; 9 nucleotides align to TRBD2. Unmatched junction bases numbered 12, after V lost 10 bases and J lost 7 bases. This CDR3 is 14 amino acids long. CDR1 is MNHNS and CDR2 is SASEGT in the germline V gene. This CDR3 reads CATSSAGGRNTQYF. CDR3 DNA: TGTGCCACTTCGAGTGCGGGAGGGCGAAATACGCAGTATTTT.

The rearrangement uses TRBV19 and TRBJ2-3; 8 bases are shared with TRBD1. This CDR3 has 17 residues. The junction had 5 bases not matched to a gene; V was cut back by 0 bases and J by 0 bases. In germline, CDR1 is LNHDA, CDR2 SQIVND (reference sequence). CDR3 residues: CASSIDHWTGSTDTQYF. As DNA, the CDR3 is TGTGCCAGTAGTATAGATCATTGGACAGGGAGCACAGATACGCAGTATTTT.

The chain uses TRBV7-9 and TRBJ2-7; 8 bases are a match to TRBD2. Germline trimming cut 5 bases from V and 5 bases from J; bases unmatched to any gene: 8. Germline CDR1 reads SEHNR; CDR2 reads FQNEAQ (reference sequence). The CDR3 is made up of 14 amino acids. Written as DNA, the CDR3 is TGTGCCAGCAGCCCACCGGGAGGGTCACACGAGCAGTACTTC. Translating it yields CASSPPGGSHEQYF.

The genes are TRBV29-1 and TRBJ1-1, with no clear D. The V gene's germline CDR1 is SQVTM and CDR2 ANQGSEA. The V end was cut by 1 base, the J end by 1 base, with 10 bases between. The CDR3 has 14 residues. The CDR3 spells CSVEGQDKNTEAFF. In nucleotides, the CDR3 is TGCAGCGTTGAAGGCCAAGATAAGAACACTGAAGCTTTCTTT. Full variable domain (rest looked up from reference TRBV29-1 and TRBJ1-1): SAVISQKPSRDICQRGTSLTIQCQVDSQVTMMFWYRQQPGQSLTLIATANQGSEATYESGFVIDKFPISRPNLTFSTLTVSNMSPEDSSIYLCSVEGQDKNTEAFFGQGTRLTVV.

The chain combines TRBV7-9 with TRBJ1-1; D gene uncertain. CDR3 length equals 14 residues. V lost 6 bases to trimming and J lost 1 base, with 12 bases between them. The germline V gene encodes CDR1 SEHNR and CDR2 FQNEAQ (reference sequence). DNA of the CDR3: TGTGCCAGCAGTAGTCCCAATTCGAACACTGAAGCTTTCTTT. This translates into CASSSPNSNTEAFF.